This TCR beta chain was identified during a study of T cell responses to AZD1222 COVID-19 vaccine. Study-wide findings and caveats: Spike-specific TCRs gained breadth and depth after people received two AZD1222 doses. At study baseline, merely six AZD1222 recipients were seropositive. Females outnumbered males among donors, who were mostly white British; clonal diversity was possibly underestimated. Repertoire sampling occurred only after the peak T cell response.

Worth noting for this clone: The antigen remains undetermined.

Clones were sequenced by immunoSEQ multiplex PCR, and TCRdb holds only the in-frame ones, with some missing. The data contain under 150,000 clones, almost 95% of them seen just once; the ten biggest clones take up 3.5% to 4.5%. CDR3 length: 13 residues. The V gene's germline CDR1 is LNHDA and CDR2 SQIVND (reference sequence). Trimming pared 6 bases from V and 6 bases from J, leaving 13 bases between. This clonotype originated in an adult who received the AZD1222 COVID-19 vaccine. The sequencing used peripheral blood, collected 28 days after the second AZD1222 dose. The rearrangement joins TRBV19 to TRBJ2-3, with D unresolved. The DNA of the CDR3 is TGTGCCAGTAGCCTCCTCGCAGTTGATACGCAGTATTTT. Its protein is CASSLLAVDTQYF.